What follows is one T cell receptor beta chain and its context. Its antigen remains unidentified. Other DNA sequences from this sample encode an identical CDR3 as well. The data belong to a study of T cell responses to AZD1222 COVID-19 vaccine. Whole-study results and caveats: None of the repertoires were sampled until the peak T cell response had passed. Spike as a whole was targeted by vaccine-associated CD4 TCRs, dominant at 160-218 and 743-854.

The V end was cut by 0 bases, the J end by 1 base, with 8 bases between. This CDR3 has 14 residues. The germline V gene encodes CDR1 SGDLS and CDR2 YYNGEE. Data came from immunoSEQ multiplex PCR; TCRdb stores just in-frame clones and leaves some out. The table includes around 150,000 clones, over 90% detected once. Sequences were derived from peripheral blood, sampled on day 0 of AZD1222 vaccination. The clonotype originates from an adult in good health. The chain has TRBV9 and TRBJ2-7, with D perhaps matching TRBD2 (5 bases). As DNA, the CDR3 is TGTGCCAGCAGCGTAGGCGGGTTTTCCTACGAGCAGTACTTC. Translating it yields CASSVGGFSYEQYF.